This T cell receptor beta chain is from a study of blood T cell repertoires in COVID-19. Looking at the study overall: COVID-19 samples from acute and convalescent phases originated in the United States, Italy and Spain. Nucleic acid was either cDNA or gDNA, and it came from T cells, B-cell-depleted T cells, or PBMCs.

In the source study's methods: From reference gene primer amplification, estimates of nucleated cell counts were derived. The assay was immunoSEQ multiplex PCR, and TCRdb's table has in-frame clones only and misses some. V, J and clone size reflect that table, while D and trimming were determined from the DNA. The sample holds roughly 200,000 clones, 76% seen once. The CDR3 length is 11 residues. Germline CDR1 is SQVTM and CDR2 is ANQGSEA. The V gene end was trimmed by 3 bases and the J gene end by 6 bases; junction bases not matched to a gene: 1. The receptor was isolated from a woman in her forties or fifties with active or convalescent COVID-19. The chain carries TRBV29-1 and TRBJ2-7; 8 bases match TRBD1. The sequenced material came from peripheral blood. The CDR3: CSVDTGGEQYF. In DNA, the CDR3 is TGCAGCGTTGACACAGGGGGCGAGCAGTACTTC.